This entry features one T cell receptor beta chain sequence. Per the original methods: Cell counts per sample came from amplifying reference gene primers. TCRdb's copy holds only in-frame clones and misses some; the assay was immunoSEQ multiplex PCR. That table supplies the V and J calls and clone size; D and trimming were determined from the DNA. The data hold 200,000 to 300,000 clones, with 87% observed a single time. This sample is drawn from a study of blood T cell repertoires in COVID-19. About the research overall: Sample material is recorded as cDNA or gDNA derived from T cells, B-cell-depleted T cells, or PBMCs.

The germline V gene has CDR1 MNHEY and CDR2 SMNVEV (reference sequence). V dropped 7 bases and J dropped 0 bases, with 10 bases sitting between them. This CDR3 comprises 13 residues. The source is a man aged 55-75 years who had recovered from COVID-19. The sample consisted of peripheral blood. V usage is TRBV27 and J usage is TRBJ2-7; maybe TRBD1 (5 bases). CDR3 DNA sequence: TGTGCCAGCATCGGGCAGGGCTCCTACGAGCAGTACTTC. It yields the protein CASIGQGSYEQYF.